These T cell receptor beta chains were read from a single sample in a study of tumor-infiltrating lymphocytes in primary liver carcinoma. TCRdb redid the calling of the multiplex PCR reads with MiXCR, one entry per CDR3 protein. The repertoire has 330,000 or so distinct CDR3 sequences, about 65% of them found once; the top ten carry roughly 6%. Sequenced material: peripheral blood. The receptors come from a man aged 40-50 years with primary liver carcinoma and hepatitis B virus infection. CDR3s include the opening cysteine and the closing phenylalanine or tryptophan. D genes are given only for firm matches. Not all rows give a size; the values are once, few, many and, for expanded clones, a class.

J: TRBJ2-3; V: TRBV5-4; D: -; size: few; DNA: TGTGCCAGCAGCGAGTCCCTGTCAGATACGCAGTATTTT; CDR3: CASSESLSDTQYF
J: TRBJ2-3; V: TRBV7-9; D: -; size: -; DNA: TGTGCCAGCAGCAACCGGGACCCCACAGATACGCAGTATTTT; CDR3: CASSNRDPTDTQYF
J: TRBJ2-1; V: TRBV30; D: TRBD2; size: -; DNA: TGTCCCTGGAGTGTACTCGGTAGCGGGGCCTACAATGAGCAGTTCTTC; CDR3: CPWSVLGSGAYNEQFF
J: TRBJ2-5; V: TRBV11-2; D: -; size: -; DNA: TGTGCCAGCAATTTAGAGCAGACGGAGACCCAGTACTTC; CDR3: CASNLEQTETQYF
J: TRBJ1-5; V: TRBV4-1; D: -; size: -; DNA: TGCGCCAGCAGCCAAGATATAGGGAGGCCCCAGCATTTT; CDR3: CASSQDIGRPQHF
J: TRBJ2-3; V: TRBV5-1; D: -; size: few; DNA: TGCGCCAGCAGCTTGCCACTACTAGCCGAGAGAGATACGCAGTATTTT; CDR3: CASSLPLLAERDTQYF
J: TRBJ2-7; V: TRBV5-4; D: TRBD2; size: -; DNA: TGTGCCAGCAGATTCGGGACTAGCGGGACCTCCTACGAGCAGTACTTC; CDR3: CASRFGTSGTSYEQYF
J: TRBJ2-5; V: TRBV28; D: -; size: few; DNA: TGTGCCAGCAGTCCAGACTTTACAGGTGTCAGGCAAGAGACCCAGTACTTC; CDR3: CASSPDFTGVRQETQYF
J: TRBJ1-1; V: TRBV12-3/TRBV12-4; D: -; size: -; DNA: TGTGCCAGCAGTACTTTAGGGGGAAACACTGAAGCTTTCTTT; CDR3: CASSTLGGNTEAFF
J: TRBJ2-4; V: TRBV4-1; D: TRBD2; size: once; DNA: TGCGCCAGCAGCCAAGATCCCGGGACTAGCGGGAGGGATGGCAAAAACATTCAGCACTTC; CDR3: CASSQDPGTSGRDGKNIQHF
J: TRBJ1-1; V: TRBV6-2/TRBV6-3; D: -; size: many; DNA: TGTGCCAGCAGCATACTGAACACTGAAGCTTTCTTT; CDR3: CASSILNTEAFF
J: TRBJ1-1; V: TRBV5-1; D: -; size: few; DNA: TGCGCCAGCAGGGACAGTTCCCCGAACACTGAAGCTTTCTTT; CDR3: CASRDSSPNTEAFF
J: TRBJ1-1; V: TRBV11-2; D: TRBD1; size: -; DNA: TGTGCCAGCAGCAAGGACAGGGGCAAGAACGCTGAAGTTATCTTC; CDR3: CASSKDRGKNAEVIF
J: TRBJ2-7; V: TRBV12-3/TRBV12-4; D: -; size: -; DNA: TGTGCCAGCCCCCTCGGCGCAGTGCAGTACTTC; CDR3: CASPLGAVQYF
J: TRBJ1-5; V: TRBV30; D: -; size: -; DNA: TGTGCCTGGAGTAGGGATAGCAATCAGCCCCAGCATTTT; CDR3: CAWSRDSNQPQHF
J: TRBJ2-7; V: TRBV11-1; D: TRBD2; size: -; DNA: TGTGCCAGCAGCGGTCGGGAGGGCTCGTCCTACGGGCAGTACTTC; CDR3: CASSGREGSSYGQYF
J: TRBJ1-2; V: TRBV6-1; D: -; size: -; DNA: TGTGCCACCGCCGGGGACACTGTAAACTATGGCTACACCTTC; CDR3: CATAGDTVNYGYTF
J: TRBJ2-7; V: TRBV10-2; D: -; size: many; DNA: TGCGCCACCGCCCGAGGGGGAATAGGCGAGCAGTACTTC; CDR3: CATARGGIGEQYF
J: TRBJ1-5; V: TRBV4-1; D: -; size: -; DNA: TGCGCCAACAGCCAGGCCCAGGTGAGCAATCAGCCCCAGCATTTT; CDR3: CANSQAQVSNQPQHF
J: TRBJ1-5; V: TRBV6-5; D: -; size: many; DNA: TGTGCCAGCAGAAAATCGGGGGGGAGTCAGCCCCAGCATTTT; CDR3: CASRKSGGSQPQHF
J: TRBJ2-7; V: TRBV11-2; D: TRBD2; size: -; DNA: TGTGTCAGCAGTCCTAGGACTAGCGGTTCCTACGAGCAGTACTTC; CDR3: CVSSPRTSGSYEQYF
J: TRBJ2-7; V: TRBV25-1; D: -; size: once; DNA: TGTGCCAGCAGTAAACCCGGGAGATCCTACGAGCAGTACTTC; CDR3: CASSKPGRSYEQYF
J: TRBJ1-5; V: TRBV12-3/TRBV12-4; D: -; size: many; DNA: TGTGCCAGCAGTTTAGACAGGGTTTATCAGCCCCAGCATTTT; CDR3: CASSLDRVYQPQHF
J: TRBJ2-5; V: TRBV11-2; D: -; size: -; DNA: TGTACCAGCAGCTCATCACGAGAGACCCAGTACTTC; CDR3: CTSSSSRETQYF
J: TRBJ2-2; V: TRBV5-4; D: -; size: -; DNA: TGTGGCAGCAGCAGACTAACGGGGGACCTCAACACCGGGGAGCTGTTTTTT; CDR3: CGSSRLTGDLNTGELFF
J: TRBJ2-7; V: TRBV11-2; D: TRBD2; size: -; DNA: TGTGCCTGCAGCTTAGCGGGTATCCATGGATGGCAGTACTTC; CDR3: CACSLAGIHGWQYF
J: TRBJ1-3; V: TRBV5-1; D: TRBD1; size: -; DNA: TGCGCCAGCAGCTTGGAGGGACAGGCCTCAGGGGGAAACACCATATATTTT; CDR3: CASSLEGQASGGNTIYF
J: TRBJ2-1; V: TRBV13; D: -; size: -; DNA: TGTGCCAGCAGCTTAGGGCCCAGCAGCAATGAGCAGTTCTTC; CDR3: CASSLGPSSNEQFF
J: TRBJ1-2; V: TRBV28; D: -; size: -; DNA: TGTGCCAGCAGTTTAAGGGGGTCGCCTTATGGCTACACCTTC; CDR3: CASSLRGSPYGYTF
J: TRBJ2-2; V: TRBV6-1; D: -; size: -; DNA: TGTGCCAACAGTGAATATAGAGGGAGTCACACCGGGGAGCTGTTTTTT; CDR3: CANSEYRGSHTGELFF
J: TRBJ2-1; V: TRBV11-3; D: -; size: -; DNA: TGTGCCAGCAGCCCCGGGACCGAGTGCAGCGGTGAGCATTTCTTC; CDR3: CASSPGTECSGEHFF
J: TRBJ1-1; V: TRBV5-1; D: TRBD1; size: -; DNA: TGCGCCAGCAGCTTGGGGGCAGGGGGCGTGATAACTGAAGCTTTCTTT; CDR3: CASSLGAGGVITEAFF
J: TRBJ2-2; V: TRBV5-6; D: -; size: -; DNA: TGTGCCAGCAGCTTGGCGTTTTTTTTTGCTAGCGATACCGGGGAGCTGTGTTTT; CDR3: CASSLAFFFASDTGELCF
J: TRBJ1-6; V: TRBV6-1; D: TRBD1; size: many; DNA: TGTGCCAGCAGTGATACCGGACAGGGGAATTCACCCCTCCACTTT; CDR3: CASSDTGQGNSPLHF
J: TRBJ2-7; V: TRBV12-3/TRBV12-4; D: -; size: -; DNA: TGTGCCAGCAGCCTCCCCCGGTGTACCTTCCACGAGCAGTACTTC; CDR3: CASSLPRCTFHEQYF
J: TRBJ1-2; V: TRBV12-3/TRBV12-4; D: -; size: -; DNA: TGTGCCAGCAGTTTCCGGGTCTCATATGGCTACACCTTC; CDR3: CASSFRVSYGYTF
J: TRBJ2-1; V: TRBV24-1; D: TRBD1; size: few; DNA: TGTGCCACCAGTGATCCAGCGACGGGACAGGGTTACAATGAGCAGTTCTTC; CDR3: CATSDPATGQGYNEQFF
J: TRBJ1-2; V: TRBV7-9; D: -; size: -; DNA: TGTGCCAGCAGCCTTCCCGAGGGGGATAACTATGGCTACACCTTC; CDR3: CASSLPEGDNYGYTF
J: TRBJ1-2; V: TRBV30; D: TRBD1; size: few; DNA: TGTGCCGGGCACCGGGACAGACCCTATGGCTACACCTTC; CDR3: CAGHRDRPYGYTF
J: TRBJ2-3; V: TRBV5-1; D: -; size: -; DNA: TGCGCCAGCAGCGAACAGGGGAGGGCAGATACGCAGTATTTT; CDR3: CASSEQGRADTQYF
J: TRBJ2-2; V: TRBV5-1; D: TRBD1; size: -; DNA: TGCGCCAACACAGGGGCGCGCACCGGGGAGCTGTTTTTT; CDR3: CANTGARTGELFF
J: TRBJ1-5; V: TRBV6-5; D: TRBD1; size: many; DNA: TGTGCCACCTGGGGACAGGGGCTCAATCAGCCCCAGCATTTT; CDR3: CATWGQGLNQPQHF
J: TRBJ2-7; V: TRBV4-1; D: -; size: -; DNA: TGCGCCAACAACCAAGGTCTCAGAGGACACAATTCCTACGAGCAGTACTTC; CDR3: CANNQGLRGHNSYEQYF
J: TRBJ2-7; V: TRBV6-5; D: -; size: -; DNA: TGTCCAAGCAGTTCCCACTTAGCCTACGAGCAGTACTTC; CDR3: CPSSSHLAYEQYF
J: TRBJ2-1; V: TRBV6-4; D: TRBD2; size: -; DNA: TGTGCCAGCAGTGACTCGGCTAGCGGGAATAATGAGCTGTTCTTC; CDR3: CASSDSASGNNELFF
J: TRBJ2-2; V: TRBV4-1; D: TRBD1; size: -; DNA: TGCGCCATCAACGATCTGGACAGGGTGTTAACCGGTGAGCTGTTTTTT; CDR3: CAINDLDRVLTGELFF
J: TRBJ2-7; V: TRBV5-1; D: -; size: once; DNA: TGCGCCAGCAGCCCACTGGACAAATCCTACGAGCAATACTTC; CDR3: CASSPLDKSYEQYF
J: TRBJ2-1; V: TRBV11-1; D: -; size: many; DNA: TGTGCCAGCAGCTTAGGCAGAGGGAATGAGCAGTTCTTC; CDR3: CASSLGRGNEQFF
J: TRBJ2-7; V: TRBV29-1; D: -; size: -; DNA: TGTAGCGTTGTTTGGGACTACGAGCAGTACTTC; CDR3: CSVVWDYEQYF
J: TRBJ2-3; V: TRBV11-2; D: -; size: -; DNA: TGTGCCAGCAGTGCCGGGAGAAGCACAGATACGCAGTGTTTT; CDR3: CASSAGRSTDTQCF
J: TRBJ2-7; V: TRBV11-2; D: -; size: -; DNA: TGTGCCAGCAGCTCGGAGGGGACGTCTTGGGAGCAGTACTTC; CDR3: CASSSEGTSWEQYF
J: TRBJ2-7; V: TRBV28; D: -; size: -; DNA: TGTGCCAGCAGTTCCGGGACGGTGAATCGCCCCTACGAGCAGTACTTC; CDR3: CASSSGTVNRPYEQYF
J: TRBJ2-1; V: TRBV6-1; D: TRBD1; size: -; DNA: TGTGCCAGCAGAGTCAGGACAGGGGGGTATAATGAGCAGTTCTTC; CDR3: CASRVRTGGYNEQFF
J: TRBJ1-1; V: TRBV11-2; D: -; size: -; DNA: TGTACCAGCAGCTTAAACAGGACCACTGAAGCTTTCTTT; CDR3: CTSSLNRTTEAFF
J: TRBJ2-7; V: TRBV11-1; D: -; size: few; DNA: TGTGCCAGCAGCACCAGGGCCTCCTACGAGCAGTACTTC; CDR3: CASSTRASYEQYF